Listed here are 8 T cell receptor beta chains from one sample, sequenced in a study of blood T cell repertoires in COVID-19. Profiling relied on immunoSEQ multiplex PCR, and the TCRdb table lists in-frame clones only, not all of them. The table lists some 350,000 clones, roughly 90% of them singletons. Sequencing was performed on peripheral blood. Source of these receptors: a young woman with COVID-19, enrolled during active disease.

The rearrangement links TRBV15 to TRBJ2-2; 9 nucleotides agree with TRBD2. From germline, CDR1 is LNHNV and CDR2 YYDKDF (reference sequence). The J segment lost 1 base and the V segment lost 4 bases, leaving 4 bases of the junction unmatched. This CDR3 is 16 amino acids long. CDR3 coding DNA: TGTGCCACCAGCAAACGAGCGGGGGGGAACACCGGGGAGCTGTTTTTT. It is translated as CATSKRAGGNTGELFF.

The chain employs TRBV12-5 and TRBJ2-1; 8 bases map to TRBD2. This CDR3 is 20 amino acids long. V trimming: 3 bases; J trimming: 0 bases; junction bases outside the gene matches: 16. Germline lookup yields CDR1 LGHNT and CDR2 FRNRAP. CDR3 residues: CASGFKPGLELPSSYNEQFF. The CDR3 bases are TGTGCTAGTGGTTTCAAGCCGGGACTAGAGTTACCGAGCTCCTACAATGAGCAGTTCTTC.

A note on this clone: The sample holds other DNA sequences that translate to the same CDR3. The V and J genes are TRBV28 and TRBJ2-5, with D possibly matching TRBD2 (6 bases). The CDR3 sequence is 17 residues long. CDR1 and CDR2 (germline): MDHEN, SYDVKM. The V and J ends lost 5 bases and 2 bases respectively, with 21 bases between them. The CDR3 DNA reads as TGTGCCAGCAGTCTAGGGCCCCGGGGGAGTGGTCAAGAGACCCAGTACTTC. Protein product: CASSLGPRGSGQETQYF.

The gene calls are TRBV20-1 and TRBJ2-5, with 9 bases lining up with TRBD2. The CDR3 spans 15 residues. Trimming removed 3 bases from V and 4 bases from J; junction bases left unmatched: 9. The germline V gene has CDR1 DFQATT and CDR2 SNEGSKA (reference sequence). In nucleotides, the CDR3 is TGCAGTGCTAGTAACGCGGGAGGGCCGGGAGAGACCCAGTACTTC. Translating it yields CSASNAGGPGETQYF.

The rearrangement links TRBV6-5 to TRBJ2-5; perhaps TRBD2 as D (6 bases). The CDR3 consists of 15 residues. Germline-derived CDR1 and CDR2 are MNHEY and SVGAGI. Trimming pared 0 bases from V and 5 bases from J, leaving 13 bases between. CDR3 nucleotide sequence: TGTGCCAGCAGTTACTCAAGGGAGGAGGGGGAGACCCAGTACTTC. This translates into CASSYSREEGETQYF.

This chain joins TRBV6-5 and TRBJ2-1, with TRBD2 as a possible D gene (5 bases). This CDR3 has 14 residues. CDR1 is MNHEY and CDR2 is SVGAGI in the germline V gene. Trimming cost V 7 bases and J 16 bases, with 26 bases left between them. The CDR3 region is CASKEVVGRLVTFF. CDR3 nucleotides: TGTGCCAGCAAGGAGGTGGTTGGTCGTCTTGTTACCTTCTTC.

The chain joins TRBV9 to TRBJ2-3, with 7 positions matching TRBD1. Germline V CDR1 and CDR2: SGDLS, YYNGEE. The junction had 8 bases not matched to a gene; V was cut back by 3 bases and J by 7 bases. This CDR3 is 14 amino acids long. DNA for the CDR3: TGTGCCAGCAGCGCCGAAAGACAGGGAAATACGCAGTATTTT. It codes for CASSAERQGNTQYF.

The rearrangement uses TRBV3-1 (or the pseudogene TRBV3-2) and TRBJ1-1, with 9 positions matching TRBD1. The CDR3 length is 17 residues. Trimming took 1 base from V and 0 from J; bases not matched to a gene: 6. Per the germline V gene, CDR1 is LGHDT and CDR2 is YNNKEL (reference sequence). The CDR3 sequence: CASSQGRQGVLNTEAFF. The CDR3 coding sequence is TGTGCCAGCAGCCAAGGAAGACAGGGGGTATTGAACACTGAAGCTTTCTTT.